Listed below are T cell receptor beta chains from one sample, sequenced in a study of blood T cell repertoires in COVID-19. Assay: immunoSEQ multiplex PCR; the TCRdb copy retains only in-frame clones and omits some. The data contain roughly 90,000 clones, roughly 85% of them singletons. The sequencing input was peripheral blood. These receptors all stem from a human donor in a cohort sampled during active COVID-19. Both conserved end residues are trimmed from each CDR3. D genes are given only for firm matches.

.	TRBV19	TRBJ1-1	ASTRDGGKAF
.	TRBV7-2	TRBJ2-5	ASSLARRYQETQY
TRBD1	TRBV11-1	TRBJ2-1	ASSIQGMGKNEQF
.	TRBV3-1/TRBV3-2	TRBJ1-1	ASSQVEATEAF
.	TRBV28	TRBJ2-7	ASLVGGGGYEQY
.	TRBV2	TRBJ1-1	ASSSSRSGTEAF
.	TRBV5-1	TRBJ1-6	ASSLASGQGGSPLH
TRBD2	TRBV19	TRBJ2-1	ASSRGGGGPGNEQF
TRBD1	TRBV6-5	TRBJ1-2	ASIGGWDYGYT
TRBD1	TRBV28	TRBJ2-5	ASSRIGTGGDETQY
TRBD1	TRBV6-6	TRBJ2-5	ASSYTTGNEGQY
TRBD2	TRBV6-5	TRBJ2-3	ASRPGLSTDTQY
.	TRBV7-8	TRBJ1-4	ASSPRRAGEEKLF
TRBD2	TRBV6-2/TRBV6-3	TRBJ2-1	ASSYPGLAGSPLFHEQF
TRBD1	TRBV28	TRBJ1-2	ASSLGWTGYGYT
.	TRBV14	TRBJ1-2	ASSSQNYGYT
TRBD2	TRBV5-1	TRBJ2-5	ASSRLFRLAGGSAETQY
.	TRBV10-1	TRBJ2-1	ASSAGELSEQF
.	TRBV19	TRBJ1-2	ASSMGSGFGYT
.	TRBV12-3/TRBV12-4	TRBJ1-1	ASKEAEKAF
.	TRBV5-5	TRBJ1-2	ASSILDTPGRGYT
.	TRBV5-1	TRBJ2-3	ASSLEVGGMGTDTQY
.	TRBV3-1/TRBV3-2	TRBJ2-1	ASTRGYEQF
.	TRBV7-8	TRBJ2-1	ASSLSTAPYNEQF
.	TRBV5-1	TRBJ1-1	ASSAGPGGNTEAF
.	TRBV2	TRBJ2-4	ASTRDLAKNIQY
.	TRBV7-3	TRBJ2-1	ASSLNAGYEQF
TRBD1	TRBV5-6	TRBJ2-1	ASSFGDRALNEQF
.	TRBV10-1	TRBJ2-1	ASSESRGSSYNEQF
TRBD1	TRBV14	TRBJ1-6	ASSQDRGNSPLH
TRBD2	TRBV3-1/TRBV3-2	TRBJ2-7	ASSQGAGGFYEQY